This T cell receptor beta chain is drawn from a study of PD-L1 blockade in urothelial cancer. Study-level background: Analysis of the blood was performed 3 weeks (second dose) and 6 weeks after treatment start. Study outcomes and limitations: Patients who had durable benefit saw their tumor-associated blood clones expand more at 3 weeks. Pretreatment TCR clonality in blood, when below the median, was predictive of better survival.

Only in-frame clones appear in the TCRdb table, and some are missing; sequencing was by immunoSEQ multiplex PCR. Seen here are around 100,000 clones, about 85% observed once, and the top ten hold 2% to 2.5%. Remarks on this clone: Its specificity is not known.

With 0 bases clipped from V and 4 bases from J, the junction kept 3 bases outside the gene matches. CDR1 and CDR2 from the germline V gene are MGHRA and YSYEKL. CDR3 length: 16 residues. This sequence originates from a man aged 50-59 years with urothelial cancer. The V gene is TRBV4-1, the J gene TRBJ2-2, with 9 bases matching TRBD1. Here the sequenced sample was PBMCs, taken around atezolizumab (anti-PD-L1) treatment. CDR3: CASSQDWTGVTGELFF. The CDR3 DNA sequence: TGCGCCAGCAGCCAAGATTGGACAGGGGTCACCGGGGAGCTGTTTTTT.